A single sample is the source of the 30 T cell receptor beta chains below, sequenced in a study of cytomegalovirus exposure and HLA in healthy donors. PCR was performed using 60 Vbeta and 13 Jbeta primers. Using immunoSEQ multiplex PCR, the repertoire was profiled, and TCRdb retains in-frame clones only, with some absent. In the table there are 130,000 or so clones, more than 65% of which are singletons. The specimen was PBMCs. These receptor sequences come from a man in his late teens or twenties in good health and CMV-seropositive.

As to this clone: No conserved phenylalanine or tryptophan is present at the end of the CDR3, so a read error is the likely explanation. The chain has TRBV4-2 and TRBJ1-1; D ambiguous. The CDR3 loop spans 15 amino acids. The V end lost 2 bases, the J end lost 0 bases, and 10 bases lay between the germline ends. In germline, CDR1 is LGHNA, CDR2 YNFKEQ. The CDR3 DNA sequence: TGTGCCAGCAGCCAAAGGCCGGCGGTGAACACTGAAGCTTTCCTT. Amino acid sequence: CASSQRPAVNTEAFL.

The chain carries TRBV18 and TRBJ2-2, with D hard to call. CDR1 is KGHSH and CDR2 is LQKENI in the germline V gene. This CDR3 is 13 amino acids long. The V gene lost 4 bases and the J gene lost 7 bases, with 10 bases spanning the gap. The CDR3: CASSRAAVGELFF. CDR3 coding DNA: TGTGCCAGCTCACGGGCTGCCGTCGGGGAGCTGTTTTTT. The full variable domain, with the rest looked up from reference TRBV18 and TRBJ2-2, is NAGVMQNPRHLVRRRGQEARLRCSPMKGHSHVYWYRQLPEEGLKFMVYLQKENIIDESGMPKERFSAEFPKEGPSILRIQQVVRGDSAAYFCASSRAAVGELFFGEGSRLTVL.

The chain has TRBV6-5 and TRBJ1-1, with D unclear. V shed 6 bases and J shed 1 base, with 9 bases lying between them. The CDR3 has 13 residues. CDR1 MNHEY and CDR2 SVGAGI come from the germline V gene. The CDR3, as DNA: TGTGCCAGCAGCCAGGCTCGGAACACTGAAGCTTTCTTT. Translation gives CASSQARNTEAFF.

Remarks on this clone: A junction boundary mismatches the germline segment, possibly from a read error. The CDR3 sequence: CASSFGGTGANGLTF. The CDR3 coding sequence is TGTGCCAGCAGCTTCGGGGGGACTGGGGCCAACGGCCTGACTTTC. The rearrangement joins TRBV7-2 to TRBJ2-6; 7 bases map to TRBD2. This CDR3 has 15 residues. CDR1 SGHTA and CDR2 FQGNSA come from the germline V gene.

As for this clone: Compared with germline, one end of the junction differs, possibly owing to a read error. The rearrangement uses TRBV6-6 and TRBJ1-2; TRBD1 matches at 8 bases. The CDR3 totals 13 residues. The germline gives CDR1 MNHNY, CDR2 SVGAGI (reference sequence). CDR3 DNA sequence: TGTGCCGGCAGTTCAACAGGGGGCTATGGCTACACCTTC. Its protein is CAGSSTGGYGYTF.

The V and J genes are TRBV5-4 and TRBJ2-5; D possibly corresponds to TRBD1 (5 bases). The V and J ends lost 0 bases and 0 bases respectively, with 12 bases between them. Germline CDR1 reads SGHNT; CDR2 reads YYREEE (reference sequence). CDR3 length: 16 amino acids. CDR3 residues: CASSLVRVGHQETQYF. CDR3 DNA sequence: TGTGCCAGCAGCTTGGTCAGGGTGGGTCACCAAGAGACCCAGTACTTC.

The chain joins TRBV9 to TRBJ1-1; D is perhaps TRBD1 (6 bases). CDR1 is SGDLS and CDR2 is YYNGEE in the germline V gene. The ends were cut back, 4 bases at V and 4 bases at J, with 14 bases in the middle. This CDR3 contains 14 residues. CDR3 in amino acids: CASSWSGGFTEAFF. CDR3 DNA sequence: TGTGCCAGCAGCTGGTCGGGGGGCTTCACTGAAGCTTTCTTT. Full variable domain (rest looked up from reference TRBV9 and TRBJ1-1): DSGVTQTPKHLITATGQRVTLRCSPRSGDLSVYWYQQSLDQGLQFLIQYYNGEERAKGNILERFSAQQFPDLHSELNLSSLELGDSALYFCASSWSGGFTEAFFGQGTRLTVV.

The chain has TRBV28 and TRBJ1-5; TRBD1 is a possible D gene (5 bases). The CDR3 has 14 amino acids. Trimming stripped 3 bases from V and 1 base from J, with 7 bases between. Germline assignment: CDR1 MDHEN and CDR2 SYDVKM. CDR3 residues: CASSFQGSNQPQHF. The CDR3 DNA reads TGTGCCAGCAGTTTCCAGGGAAGCAATCAGCCCCAGCATTTT.

This clone appeared a single time. The chain couples TRBV5-6 to TRBJ2-7, with 10 bases matching TRBD2. The CDR3 runs to 15 residues. Germline-derived CDR1 and CDR2 are SGHDT and YYEEEE. The trim removed 4 bases at V and 2 bases at J, leaving 6 bases unmatched. CDR3 coding DNA: TGTGCCAGCAGCCCCGGGACTAGCGTTACCTACGAGCAGTACTTC. As protein: CASSPGTSVTYEQYF. Combining the CDR3 with reference TRBV5-6 and TRBJ2-7 gives the whole variable domain DAGVTQSPTHLIKTRGQQVTLRCSPKSGHDTVSWYQQALGQGPQFIFQYYEEEERQRGNFPDRFSGHQFPNYSSELNVNALLLGDSALYLCASSPGTSVTYEQYFGPGTRLTVT.

The chain couples TRBV2 to TRBJ2-3, with D possibly matching TRBD2 (7 bases). Trimming pared 6 bases from V and 14 bases from J, leaving 15 bases between. Germline assignment: CDR1 SNHLY and CDR2 FYNNEI. There are 11 residues in the CDR3. CDR3 sequence: CASSPGGVGYF. In nucleotides, the CDR3 is TGTGCCAGCAGCCCGGGGGGCGTGGGGTATTTT.

Only one count was recorded for this clone. V is TRBV25-1 and J is TRBJ1-1, with 7 bases lining up with TRBD1. The CDR3 loop spans 14 amino acids. V was clipped by 6 bases and J by 9 bases; unmatched bases: 13. CDR1 is MGHDK and CDR2 is SYGVNS in the germline V gene. This chain's CDR3 is CASSPDRRNLKAFF. In nucleotides, the CDR3 is TGTGCCAGCAGCCCGGACAGGCGAAACCTTAAAGCTTTCTTT.

The genes are TRBV2 and TRBJ2-7; maybe TRBD1 (6 bases). This CDR3 is built from 15 residues. The germline gives CDR1 SNHLY, CDR2 FYNNEI. The germline V and J ends were trimmed by 5 bases and 0 bases, with 14 bases remaining between them. CDR3 in amino acids: CASSPPTGISYEQYF. DNA for the CDR3: TGTGCCAGCAGTCCGCCGACAGGAATCTCCTACGAGCAGTACTTC. Variable domain in full (rest from reference TRBV2 and TRBJ2-7): EPEVTQTPSHQVTQMGQEVILRCVPISNHLYFYWYRQILGQKVEFLVSFYNNEISEKSEIFDDQFSVERPDGSNFTLKIRSTKLEDSAMYFCASSPPTGISYEQYFGPGTRLTVT.

V gene TRBV10-3 combines with J gene TRBJ1-3; D is undetermined. The CDR3 covers 16 residues. The germline gives CDR1 ENHRY, CDR2 SYGVKD. Between the trimmed V and J ends, which lost 2 bases and 1 base, there was a span of 12 bases. The CDR3 reads CAISEPPSSSGNTIYF. Here the CDR3 DNA reads TGTGCCATCAGTGAGCCTCCTTCTAGTTCTGGAAACACCATATATTTT.

This chain joins TRBV4-2 and TRBJ1-5; D is undetermined. V dropped 0 bases and J dropped 5 bases, with 14 bases sitting between them. The CDR3 length is 16 residues. The germline gives CDR1 LGHNA, CDR2 YNFKEQ. The CDR3 sequence: CASSQDSPGLHQPQHF. The DNA for the CDR3 is TGTGCCAGCAGCCAAGATTCCCCGGGATTACATCAGCCCCAGCATTTT.

CDR3: CASSLGTGGKETQYF. DNA for the CDR3: TGTGCCAGCAGCTTGGGGACAGGGGGCAAAGAGACCCAGTACTTC. The chain couples TRBV5-4 to TRBJ2-5; 11 bases fit TRBD1. Per the germline V gene, CDR1 is SGHNT and CDR2 is YYREEE (reference sequence). This CDR3 comprises 15 residues. Germline trimming cut 0 bases from V and 3 bases from J; bases unmatched to any gene: 1. Full variable domain (missing parts from reference TRBV5-4 and TRBJ2-5): ETGVTQSPTHLIKTRGQQVTLRCSSQSGHNTVSWYQQALGQGPQFIFQYYREEENGRGNFPPRFSGLQFPNYSSELNVNALELDDSALYLCASSLGTGGKETQYFGPGTRLLVL.

The chain couples TRBV10-3 to TRBJ1-2, with a tentative D call TRBD1 (6 bases). The germline V gene has CDR1 ENHRY and CDR2 SYGVKD. V was pared by 10 bases and J by 3 bases, with 18 bases between. CDR3 length equals 14 residues. The DNA for the CDR3 is TGTGCCACGAGTGGGGGGGCTGAGGACTATGGCTACACCTTC. This gives the protein CATSGGAEDYGYTF.

J is TRBJ2-2 and V is TRBV11-3; tentative D call: TRBD1 (6 bases). Germline V gene data show CDR1 as SGHNT and CDR2 as YENEEA. There are 13 residues in the CDR3. V gave up 6 bases and J gave up 5 bases, with 10 bases separating them. The CDR3 region has the DNA TGTGCCAGCAGTTCAAGGGGGACCGGGGAGCTGTTTTTT. Its translation: CASSSRGTGELFF.

J is TRBJ1-4 and V is TRBV5-4; D not certain. The CDR3 is 15 amino acids. V lost 0 bases to trimming and J lost 0 bases, with 6 bases between them. CDR1 is SGHNT, CDR2 YYREEE, per germline (reference sequence). Written as DNA, the CDR3 is TGTGCCAGCAGCTTGGCCCCATCAACTAATGAAAAACTGTTTTTT. It yields the protein CASSLAPSTNEKLFF. Using reference TRBV5-4 and TRBJ1-4 for the parts outside the CDR3, the full variable domain is ETGVTQSPTHLIKTRGQQVTLRCSSQSGHNTVSWYQQALGQGPQFIFQYYREEENGRGNFPPRFSGLQFPNYSSELNVNALELDDSALYLCASSLAPSTNEKLFFGSGTQLSVL.

V is TRBV11-2 and J is TRBJ2-3, with D maybe TRBD2 (7 bases). Trimming removed 5 bases at V and 6 bases at J, with 21 bases between. The CDR3 runs to 16 residues. Per the germline V gene, CDR1 is SGHAT and CDR2 is FQNNGV. The CDR3 protein is CASSHIRGGSSDTQYF. CDR3 nucleotides: TGTGCCAGCAGCCACATTAGGGGGGGGTCCTCGGATACGCAGTATTTT.

Note on this clone: One junction end disagrees with the germline gene, perhaps due to a read error. The chain employs TRBV6-5 and TRBJ2-6; 10 nucleotides line up with TRBD2. The CDR3 loop spans 14 amino acids. Germline CDR1 MNHEY, CDR2 SVGAGI. DNA of the CDR3: TGTGCCAGCAAGCGGGGGGGCGGGGCCAACGGCCTGACTTTC. It encodes CASKRGGGANGLTF.

The genes are TRBV4-1 and TRBJ1-2, with D hard to call. From germline, CDR1 is MGHRA and CDR2 YSYEKL. The CDR3 totals 15 residues. Trimming cost V 0 bases and J 5 bases, with 13 bases left between them. Here the CDR3 DNA reads TGCGCCAGCAGCCAAGAATGGGGAGGCAGTTATGGCTACACCTTC. Its protein product is CASSQEWGGSYGYTF.

In this sample, this clone turned up once. One junction end does not reproduce the germline sequence, and a read error may be involved. The sample has other DNA sequences that encode this CDR3 too. The chain links TRBV10-3 to TRBJ1-2; D is unresolved. Germline lookup yields CDR1 ENHRY and CDR2 SYGVKD. The CDR3 loop spans 13 amino acids. CDR3 amino acids: CAISLQENYGYTF. The CDR3 nucleotides read TGTGCTATCAGCCTTCAAGAGAACTATGGCTACACCTTC.

The sample holds a few counts of this clone. The chain uses TRBV11-2 and TRBJ2-3; 7 bases map to TRBD2. Germline V gene data show CDR1 as SGHAT and CDR2 as FQNNGV. Trimming removed 8 bases from V and 4 bases from J; junction bases left unmatched: 6. The CDR3 contains 13 residues. The CDR3 is CASGRASPDTQYF. The CDR3 DNA sequence: TGTGCCAGCGGGAGGGCCTCTCCAGATACGCAGTATTTT.

The V gene is TRBV7-6, the J gene TRBJ2-5; 10 nucleotides line up with TRBD2. The CDR3 sequence is 13 residues long. In germline, CDR1 is SGHVS, CDR2 FNYEAQ. V was pared by 5 bases and J by 7 bases, with 4 bases of the junction left unmatched. The CDR3 loop is CASSTAGGATQYF. The CDR3 DNA reads as TGTGCCAGCAGCACAGCGGGGGGGGCGACCCAGTACTTC.

This clone appeared a few times. The V call is TRBV2, the J call TRBJ2-3, with 14 bases matching TRBD2. V shed 6 bases, J shed 4 bases, and the junction held 9 bases outside the gene matches. The germline CDR1 and CDR2 sequences are SNHLY and FYNNEI. This CDR3 contains 17 residues. For the CDR3, the DNA is TGTGCCAGCAGCGGGACTAGCGGGAGAGAGGAGGCAGATACGCAGTATTTT. Protein product: CASSGTSGREEADTQYF.

The J gene is TRBJ1-5, the V gene TRBV7-9, with 7 bases matching TRBD1. Germline V lookup: CDR1 SEHNR, CDR2 FQNEAQ (reference sequence). The trim removed 1 base at V and 7 bases at J, leaving 10 bases unmatched. The CDR3 loop spans 16 amino acids. The CDR3 reads CASSLGPRGPGQPQHF. The CDR3 coding sequence is TGTGCCAGCAGCTTAGGACCAAGGGGGCCGGGACAGCCCCAGCATTTT.

V usage is TRBV6-5 and J usage is TRBJ2-7; D is possibly TRBD2 (7 bases). CDR1 is MNHEY and CDR2 is SVGAGI in the germline V gene. This CDR3 has 15 amino acids. V was trimmed by 5 bases and J by 5 bases, leaving 19 bases between them. The CDR3 sequence is CASSTYGGRYDEQYF. Here the CDR3 DNA reads TGTGCCAGCAGTACCTACGGGGGGCGTTATGACGAGCAGTACTTC.

The chain couples TRBV30 to TRBJ2-7; no firm D call. This CDR3 has 11 amino acids. Germline V gives CDR1 GTSNPN, CDR2 SVGIG (reference sequence). The V end was cut by 0 bases, the J end by 3 bases, with 3 bases between. CDR3 sequence (DNA): TGTGCCTGGAGTGTCAACTACGAGCAGTACTTC. Protein product: CAWSVNYEQYF.

This chain connects TRBV6-5 to TRBJ1-2; TRBD1 might be the D (5 bases). Germline loops: CDR1 MNHEY, CDR2 SVGAGI. The CDR3 contains 12 residues. Between the trimmed V and J ends, which lost 8 bases and 4 bases, there was a span of 11 bases. CDR3 DNA: TGTGCCAGCGGGGCAGGCATCTATGGCTACACCTTC. Protein sequence: CASGAGIYGYTF.

The chain joins TRBV30 to TRBJ2-3; TRBD2 agrees at 10 bases. The CDR3 consists of 18 residues. V shed 0 bases and J 4 bases; nucleotides not matched to a gene: 13. CDR1 and CDR2 (germline): GTSNPN, SVGIG (reference sequence). The CDR3 bases are TGTGCCTGGAGTGTACGAGTAGGCCTAGCGGGGGTTTCAGATACGCAGTATTTT. Protein sequence: CAWSVRVGLAGVSDTQYF.